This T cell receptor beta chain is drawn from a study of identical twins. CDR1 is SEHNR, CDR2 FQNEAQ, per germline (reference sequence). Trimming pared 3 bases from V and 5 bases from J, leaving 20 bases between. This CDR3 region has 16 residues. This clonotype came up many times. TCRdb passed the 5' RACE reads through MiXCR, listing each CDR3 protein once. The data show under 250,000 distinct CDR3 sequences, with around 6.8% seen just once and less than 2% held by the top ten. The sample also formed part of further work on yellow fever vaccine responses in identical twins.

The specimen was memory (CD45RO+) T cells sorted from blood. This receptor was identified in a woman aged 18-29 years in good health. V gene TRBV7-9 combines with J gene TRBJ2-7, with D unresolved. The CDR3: CASSLLRAKNAHEQYF. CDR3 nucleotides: TGTGCCAGCAGCTTGCTCCGGGCTAAAAACGCCCACGAGCAGTACTTC.